This TCR beta chain was found in a study of blood T cell repertoires in COVID-19. Study-level information: The study drew acute and convalescent COVID-19 samples from the United States, Italy and Spain. PBMCs, B-cell-depleted T cells, or T cells were the source of the cDNA or gDNA that made up the material.

Methods used by the authors: By means of reference gene primer amplification, nucleated cell counts were estimated. Assay: immunoSEQ multiplex PCR; the TCRdb copy retains only in-frame clones and omits some. V and J calls and clone size come straight from that table; D and trimming were deduced from the DNA. The sample comprises tens of thousands of clones, around three quarters of which are singletons, and roughly 3% rests with the top ten. Sequencing was carried out using peripheral blood. This sequence was found in a man between 60 and 75 years old with acute or convalescent COVID-19.

CDR3 residues: CASSYSYQETQYF. CDR3 DNA sequence: TGTGCCAGCAGTTACTCCTACCAAGAGACCCAGTACTTC. The genes are TRBV6-5 and TRBJ2-5; D gene unclear. This CDR3 is 13 amino acids long. Trimming cost V 0 bases and J 0 bases, with 2 bases left between them. In germline, CDR1 is MNHEY, CDR2 SVGAGI.